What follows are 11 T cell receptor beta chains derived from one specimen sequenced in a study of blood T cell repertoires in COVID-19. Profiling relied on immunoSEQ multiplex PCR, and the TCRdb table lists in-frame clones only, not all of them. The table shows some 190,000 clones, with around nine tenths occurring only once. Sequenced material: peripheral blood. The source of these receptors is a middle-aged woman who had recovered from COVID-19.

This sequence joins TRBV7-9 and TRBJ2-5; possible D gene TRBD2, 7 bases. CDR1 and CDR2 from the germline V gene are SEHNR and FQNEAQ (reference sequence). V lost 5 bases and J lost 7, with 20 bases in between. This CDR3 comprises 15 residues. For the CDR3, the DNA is TGTGCCAGCAGCCCCAGCGGATTGGGGGGGGCGACCCAGTACTTC. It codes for CASSPSGLGGATQYF.

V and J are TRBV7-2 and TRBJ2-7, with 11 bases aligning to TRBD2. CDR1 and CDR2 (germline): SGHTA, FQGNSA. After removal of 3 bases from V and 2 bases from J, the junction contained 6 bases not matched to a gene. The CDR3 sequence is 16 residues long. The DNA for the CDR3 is TGTGCCAGCAGCTTTCTAGCGGGAGGTAATCCCTACGAGCAGTACTTC. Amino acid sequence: CASSFLAGGNPYEQYF. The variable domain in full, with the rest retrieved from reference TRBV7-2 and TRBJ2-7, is GAGVSQSPSNKVTEKGKDVELRCDPISGHTALYWYRQSLGQGLEFLIYFQGNSAPDKSGLPSDRFSAERTGGSVSTLTIQRTQQEDSAVYLCASSFLAGGNPYEQYFGPGTRLTVT.

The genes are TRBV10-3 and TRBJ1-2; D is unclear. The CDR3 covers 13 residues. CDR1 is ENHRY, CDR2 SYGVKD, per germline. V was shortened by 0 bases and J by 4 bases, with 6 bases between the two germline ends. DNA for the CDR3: TGTGCCATCAGTGAGTCGCAGGTCTATGGCTACACCTTC. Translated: CAISESQVYGYTF.

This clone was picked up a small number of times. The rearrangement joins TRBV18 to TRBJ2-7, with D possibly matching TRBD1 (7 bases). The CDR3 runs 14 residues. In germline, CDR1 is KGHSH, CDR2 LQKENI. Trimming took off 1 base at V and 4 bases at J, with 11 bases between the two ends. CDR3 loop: CASSPQGAGYEQYF. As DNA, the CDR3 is TGTGCCAGCTCACCACAGGGGGCGGGGTACGAGCAGTACTTC. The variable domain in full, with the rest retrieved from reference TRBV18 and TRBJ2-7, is NAGVMQNPRHLVRRRGQEARLRCSPMKGHSHVYWYRQLPEEGLKFMVYLQKENIIDESGMPKERFSAEFPKEGPSILRIQQVVRGDSAAYFCASSPQGAGYEQYFGPGTRLTVT.

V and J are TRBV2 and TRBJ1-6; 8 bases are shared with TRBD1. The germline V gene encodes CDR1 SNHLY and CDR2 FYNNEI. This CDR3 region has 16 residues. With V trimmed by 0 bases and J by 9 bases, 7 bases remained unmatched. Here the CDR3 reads CASSEARDRISSPLHF. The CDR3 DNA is TGTGCCAGCAGTGAAGCGCGGGACAGGATTAGTTCACCCCTCCACTTT.

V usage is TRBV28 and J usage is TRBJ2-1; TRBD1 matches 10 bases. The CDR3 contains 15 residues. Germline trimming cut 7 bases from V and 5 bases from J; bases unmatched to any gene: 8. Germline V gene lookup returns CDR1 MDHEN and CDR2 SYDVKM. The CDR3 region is CASMLGGQGNNEQFF. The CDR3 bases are TGTGCCAGCATGCTCGGGGGACAGGGGAACAATGAGCAGTTCTTC.

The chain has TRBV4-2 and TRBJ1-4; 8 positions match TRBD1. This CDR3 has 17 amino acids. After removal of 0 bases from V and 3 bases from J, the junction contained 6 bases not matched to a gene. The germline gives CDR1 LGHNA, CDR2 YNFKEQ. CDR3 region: CASSQDPGTGPNEKLFF. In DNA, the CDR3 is TGTGCCAGCAGCCAAGATCCTGGGACAGGCCCTAATGAAAAACTGTTTTTT.

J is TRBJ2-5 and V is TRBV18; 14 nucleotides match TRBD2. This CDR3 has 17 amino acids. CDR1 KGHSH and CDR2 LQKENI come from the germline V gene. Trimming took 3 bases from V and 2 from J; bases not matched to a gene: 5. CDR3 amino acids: CASSPRGLAGGQETQYF. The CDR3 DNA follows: TGTGCCAGCTCACCCCGTGGACTAGCGGGAGGTCAAGAGACCCAGTACTTC.

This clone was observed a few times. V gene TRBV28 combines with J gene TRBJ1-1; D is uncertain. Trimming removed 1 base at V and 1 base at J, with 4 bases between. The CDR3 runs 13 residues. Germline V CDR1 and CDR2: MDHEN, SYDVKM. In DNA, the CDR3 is TGTGCCAGCAGTTTATCCAGGAACACTGAAGCTTTCTTT. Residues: CASSLSRNTEAFF. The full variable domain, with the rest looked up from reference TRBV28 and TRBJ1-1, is DVKVTQSSRYLVKRTGEKVFLECVQDMDHENMFWYRQDPGLGLRLIYFSYDVKMKEKGDIPEGYSVSREKKERFSLILESASTNQTSMYLCASSLSRNTEAFFGQGTRLTVV.

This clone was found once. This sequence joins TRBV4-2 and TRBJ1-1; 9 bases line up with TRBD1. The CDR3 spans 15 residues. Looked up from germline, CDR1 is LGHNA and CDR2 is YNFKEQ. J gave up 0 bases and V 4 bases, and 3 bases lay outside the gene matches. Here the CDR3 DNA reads TGTGCCAGCAGCCCGGACAGGGGATTGAACACTGAAGCTTTCTTT. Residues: CASSPDRGLNTEAFF.

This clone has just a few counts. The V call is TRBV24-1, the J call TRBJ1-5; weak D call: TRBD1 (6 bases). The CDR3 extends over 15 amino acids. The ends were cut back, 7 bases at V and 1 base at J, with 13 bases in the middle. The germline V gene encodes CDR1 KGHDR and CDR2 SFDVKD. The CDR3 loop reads CATSPPGHSNQPQHF. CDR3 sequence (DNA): TGTGCCACCAGCCCACCGGGACACAGCAATCAGCCCCAGCATTTT.